This T cell receptor (beta chain) was observed in a study of T cell responses to AZD1222 COVID-19 vaccine. CDR1 is SGHNT and CDR2 is YENEEA in the germline V gene. CDR3 length: 12 residues. V lost 1 base to trimming and J lost 5 bases, with 2 bases between them. Sequencing was performed with immunoSEQ multiplex PCR; in TCRdb, only in-frame clones are kept and a portion is missing. The data show fewer than 85,000 clones, with 89% seen just once and approximately 9.3% held by the top ten. The source was peripheral blood, collected 28 days after the second AZD1222 dose. This chain joins TRBV11-3 and TRBJ1-4, with D hard to call. This receptor was obtained from an adult who received the AZD1222 COVID-19 vaccine. In nucleotides, the CDR3 is TGTGCCAGCAGCTTAGGGAATGAAAAACTGTTTTTT. Protein product: CASSLGNEKLFF.